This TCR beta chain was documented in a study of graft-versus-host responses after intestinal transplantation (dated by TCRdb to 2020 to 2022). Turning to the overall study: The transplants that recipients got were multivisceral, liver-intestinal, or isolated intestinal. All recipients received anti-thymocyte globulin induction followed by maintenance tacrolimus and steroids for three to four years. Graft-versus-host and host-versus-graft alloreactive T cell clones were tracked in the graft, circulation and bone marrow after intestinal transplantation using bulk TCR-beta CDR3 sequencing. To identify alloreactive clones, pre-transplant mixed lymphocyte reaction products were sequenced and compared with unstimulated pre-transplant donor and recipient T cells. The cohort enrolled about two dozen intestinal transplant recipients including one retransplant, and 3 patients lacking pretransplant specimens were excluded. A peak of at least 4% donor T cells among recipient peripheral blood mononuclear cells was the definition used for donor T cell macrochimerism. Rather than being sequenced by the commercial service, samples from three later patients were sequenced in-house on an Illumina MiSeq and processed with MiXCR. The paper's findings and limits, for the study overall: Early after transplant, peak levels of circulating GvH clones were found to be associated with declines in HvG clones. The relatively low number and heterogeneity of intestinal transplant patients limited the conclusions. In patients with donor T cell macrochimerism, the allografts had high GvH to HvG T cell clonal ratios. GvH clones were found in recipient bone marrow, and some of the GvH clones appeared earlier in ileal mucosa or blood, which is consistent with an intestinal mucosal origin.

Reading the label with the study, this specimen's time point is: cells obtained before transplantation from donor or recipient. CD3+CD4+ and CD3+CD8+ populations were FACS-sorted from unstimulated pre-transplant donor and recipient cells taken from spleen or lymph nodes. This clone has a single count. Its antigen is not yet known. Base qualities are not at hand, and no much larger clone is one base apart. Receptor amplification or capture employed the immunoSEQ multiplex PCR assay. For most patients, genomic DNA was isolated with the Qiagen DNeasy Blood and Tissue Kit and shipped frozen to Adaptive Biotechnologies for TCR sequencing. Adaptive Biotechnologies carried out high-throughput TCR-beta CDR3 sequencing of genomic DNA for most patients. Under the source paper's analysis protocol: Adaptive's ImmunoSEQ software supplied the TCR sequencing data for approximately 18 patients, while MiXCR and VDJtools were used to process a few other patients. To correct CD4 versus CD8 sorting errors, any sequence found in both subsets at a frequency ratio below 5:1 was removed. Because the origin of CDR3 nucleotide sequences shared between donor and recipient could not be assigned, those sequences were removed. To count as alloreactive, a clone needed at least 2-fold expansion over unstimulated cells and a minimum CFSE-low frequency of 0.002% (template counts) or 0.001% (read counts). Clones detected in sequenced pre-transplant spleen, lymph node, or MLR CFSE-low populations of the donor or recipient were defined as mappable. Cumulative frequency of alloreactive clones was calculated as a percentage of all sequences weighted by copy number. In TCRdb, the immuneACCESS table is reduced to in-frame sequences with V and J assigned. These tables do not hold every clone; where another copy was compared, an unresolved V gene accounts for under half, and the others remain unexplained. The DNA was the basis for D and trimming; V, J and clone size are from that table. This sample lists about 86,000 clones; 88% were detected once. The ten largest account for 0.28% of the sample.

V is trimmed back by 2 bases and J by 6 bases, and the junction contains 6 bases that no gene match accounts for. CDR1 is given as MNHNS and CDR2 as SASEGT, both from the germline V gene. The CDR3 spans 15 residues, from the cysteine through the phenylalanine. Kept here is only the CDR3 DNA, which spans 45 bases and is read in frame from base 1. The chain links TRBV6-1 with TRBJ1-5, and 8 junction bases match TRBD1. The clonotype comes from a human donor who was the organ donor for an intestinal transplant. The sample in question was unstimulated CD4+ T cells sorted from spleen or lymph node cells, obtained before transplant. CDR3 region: CASSEQGAMSQPQHF. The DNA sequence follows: TGTGCCAGCAGTGAACAGGGGGCGATGAGTCAGCCCCAGCATTTT.